The present T cell receptor beta chain was sequenced within a study of beta chain features in type 1 diabetes. Looking at the study overall: Regarding age, gender and cell yields, patients proved similar to healthy donors. Examined across all samples were around 110 million sorted cells.

CDR1 is SEHNR and CDR2 is FQNEAQ in the germline V gene (reference sequence). CDR3 length equals 15 residues. J lost 5 bases, V lost 2 bases, and 4 bases had no gene match. With regard to this clone: Its antigen is unknown.

The study reverse transcribed the entire isolated RNA, so it sequenced expressed TCRB transcripts. Sequenced by immunoSEQ multiplex PCR; TCRdb stores in-frame clones only, minus some. The repertoire consists of hundreds of thousands of clones, with 9.5% to 12% occurring once and the leading ten covering roughly 0.014%. Overall study results and limits: It was possible that PCR favored shorter templates, equally so in patients and controls. The study found moderately but significantly shorter TCRB CDR3s in all four CD4+ subsets of Type 1 diabetes patients.

The source is a woman aged 25 to 45 in good health. The sample consisted of naive CD4+ T cells from blood. V usage is TRBV7-9 and J usage is TRBJ2-7, with 12 bases that match TRBD1. The CDR3 DNA reads TGTGCCAGCAGCTTAAGGGGACAGGGGGCTGACGAGCAGTACTTC. Translated: CASSLRGQGADEQYF.